These 24 T cell receptor beta chains were all obtained from the same sample, sequenced in a study of PD-L1 blockade in urothelial cancer. Time point noted: pretreatment peripheral blood. The data were produced by immunoSEQ multiplex PCR, yet TCRdb's version contains in-frame clones alone and is incomplete. This sample has over 75,000 clones, with roughly nine tenths found just once. The sequencing used PBMCs, collected around atezolizumab (anti-PD-L1) treatment. These receptors came from a woman aged 80 or over with urothelial cancer.

V usage is TRBV19 and J usage is TRBJ2-2; 10 bases agree with TRBD1. Unmatched junction bases numbered 6, after V lost 5 bases and J lost 6 bases. CDR1 and CDR2 from the germline V gene are LNHDA and SQIVND (reference sequence). This CDR3 spans 15 amino acids. The CDR3 here is CASSVTGGDSGELFF. CDR3 DNA sequence: TGTGCCAGTAGTGTGACAGGGGGCGACTCCGGGGAGCTGTTTTTT.

This clone was detected a few times. This sequence joins TRBV19 and TRBJ1-1, with 8 nucleotides matching TRBD1. Germline V gene data show CDR1 as LNHDA and CDR2 as SQIVND (reference sequence). The V and J ends lost 5 bases and 5 bases, in that order; junction bases with no gene match: 4. The CDR3 sequence is 13 residues long. This CDR3 reads CASSGQGWTEAFF. The CDR3 DNA reads as TGTGCCAGTAGTGGACAGGGTTGGACTGAAGCTTTCTTT.

This clone was recorded once. As DNA, the CDR3 is TGTGCCAGCTCACCACCGGACTCGACAGGCATCCAAGAGACCCAGTACTTC. Amino acids: CASSPPDSTGIQETQYF. The rearrangement uses TRBV18 and TRBJ2-5, with D possibly matching TRBD1 (6 bases). Per the germline V gene, CDR1 is KGHSH and CDR2 is LQKENI. V gave up 0 bases and J gave up 1 base, with 15 bases separating them. CDR3 length: 17 amino acids.

The rearrangement links TRBV16 to TRBJ2-7, with TRBD1 identical over 8 bases. The length of the CDR3 is 14 residues. Germline loops: CDR1 KGHSY, CDR2 FQNENV. V dropped 4 bases and J dropped 3; count of bases not matched to a gene: 5. The CDR3 sequence is CASSPRQGYYEQYF. CDR3 coding DNA: TGTGCCAGCAGCCCCCGACAGGGGTACTACGAGCAGTACTTC.

The CDR3 sequence: CASSLGAQSSYEQYF. The DNA of the CDR3 is TGCGCCAGCAGCTTAGGGGCCCAAAGCTCCTACGAGCAGTACTTC. V gene TRBV5-1 combines with J gene TRBJ2-7, with a possible D match to TRBD1 (5 bases). V lost 2 bases, J lost 0 bases, and 12 bases lay in between. The CDR3 loop spans 15 amino acids. Germline loops: CDR1 SGHRS, CDR2 YFSETQ.

The chain uses TRBV7-3 and TRBJ2-3; 7 bases agree with TRBD2. J gave up 4 bases and V 3 bases, and 10 bases lay outside the gene matches. Germline CDR1 is SGHTA and CDR2 is FQGTGA. This CDR3 has 16 residues. The CDR3 bases are TGTGCCAGCAGCTTTAATGTGGGAGGGTCCCCAGATACGCAGTATTTT. Translating gives CASSFNVGGSPDTQYF.

The chain has TRBV28 and TRBJ2-2, with D perhaps matching TRBD1 (5 bases). Trimming took 10 bases from V and 0 from J, leaving 9 bases between them. This CDR3 comprises 13 residues. CDR1 MDHEN and CDR2 SYDVKM come from the germline V gene. CDR3 sequence (DNA): TGTGCCACACAGACAGCGAACACCGGGGAGCTGTTTTTT. As protein: CATQTANTGELFF.

The chain recombines TRBV5-4 with TRBJ1-2; 7 bases line up with TRBD1. Germline CDR1 and CDR2: SGHNT and YYREEE (reference sequence). V lost 0 bases to trimming and J lost 4 bases; unmatched junction nucleotides: 9. This CDR3 has 16 amino acids. The CDR3 DNA is TGTGCCAGCAGCTTGGGAGGGGGCCTGACCCTCTATGGCTACACCTTC. This encodes CASSLGGGLTLYGYTF.

This sequence joins TRBV30 and TRBJ2-5; D is uncertain. Germline-derived CDR1 and CDR2 are GTSNPN and SVGIG (reference sequence). CDR3 length: 16 amino acids. Trimming took 0 bases from V and 3 from J, leaving 17 bases between them. The CDR3 bases are TGTGCCTGGAGTGTAATCAGCGCAACCTCAAAAGAGACCCAGTACTTC. Encoded protein: CAWSVISATSKETQYF.

This chain connects TRBV30 to TRBJ2-1, with a weak D call TRBD2 (5 bases). This CDR3 contains 14 residues. V dropped 3 bases and J dropped 4 bases, with 13 bases sitting between them. Germline V gives CDR1 GTSNPN, CDR2 SVGIG (reference sequence). CDR3: CAWSVSRGYNEQFF. Here the CDR3 DNA reads TGTGCCTGGAGCGTTAGTAGAGGGTACAATGAGCAGTTCTTC.

This chain links TRBV30 with TRBJ1-1; tentatively, D is TRBD1 (6 bases). V lost 0 bases and J lost 5, with 13 bases in between. Germline lookup yields CDR1 GTSNPN and CDR2 SVGIG (reference sequence). The CDR3 length is 14 residues. The CDR3 reads CAWSVGGGVTEAFF. In DNA, the CDR3 is TGTGCCTGGAGTGTAGGGGGTGGGGTGACTGAAGCTTTCTTT.

DNA of the CDR3: TGTGCCAGCTCCCCCCAGGTTGCGAACACTGAAGCTTTCTTT. It codes for CASSPQVANTEAFF. The chain uses TRBV18 and TRBJ1-1; D gene uncertain. The CDR3 has 14 residues. Germline loops: CDR1 KGHSH, CDR2 LQKENI. V was cut by 6 bases and J by 1 base, with 12 bases left in between.

This sequence joins TRBV5-4 and TRBJ2-7; a possible D gene is TRBD1 (5 bases). Germline loops: CDR1 SGHNT, CDR2 YYREEE (reference sequence). This CDR3 is built from 13 residues. Trimming pared 4 bases from V and 5 bases from J, leaving 13 bases between. The CDR3 DNA is TGTGCCAGCAGCCTAAGGGGAATGGACGAGCAGTACTTC. This sequence encodes CASSLRGMDEQYF.

CDR3 DNA: TGTGCCAGCAGTTTGTCTAGCGGGAGGCAAGGCGAGCAGTACTTC. Protein sequence: CASSLSSGRQGEQYF. The chain is built from TRBV28 and TRBJ2-7, with 11 bases matching TRBD2. The CDR3 spans 15 residues. CDR1 is MDHEN, CDR2 SYDVKM, per germline. With 3 bases clipped from V and 6 bases from J, the junction kept 7 bases outside the gene matches. The variable domain in full, with the rest retrieved from reference TRBV28 and TRBJ2-7, is DVKVTQSSRYLVKRTGEKVFLECVQDMDHENMFWYRQDPGLGLRLIYFSYDVKMKEKGDIPEGYSVSREKKERFSLILESASTNQTSMYLCASSLSSGRQGEQYFGPGTRLTVT.

The chain employs TRBV7-3 and TRBJ2-1, with 7 bases fitting TRBD2. Germline lookup yields CDR1 SGHTA and CDR2 FQGTGA. The CDR3 consists of 15 residues. J gave up 7 bases and V 5 bases, and 11 bases lay outside the gene matches. The CDR3 sequence: CASSATSSGGNEQFF. The DNA of the CDR3 is TGTGCCAGCAGCGCGACTAGCTCGGGTGGTAATGAGCAGTTCTTC.

The chain combines TRBV25-1 with TRBJ1-4; 9 nucleotides match TRBD1. The V gene end was trimmed by 1 base and the J gene end by 8 bases; junction bases not matched to a gene: 5. The V gene's germline CDR1 is MGHDK and CDR2 SYGVNS. The length of the CDR3 is 15 residues. CDR3 residues: CASSESGTGTEKLFF. Written as DNA, the CDR3 is TGTGCCAGCAGTGAATCGGGGACAGGGACCGAAAAACTGTTTTTT.

The genes are TRBV14 and TRBJ2-4; perhaps TRBD2 as D (6 bases). The CDR3 is 13 residues long. Germline CDR1 reads SGHDN; CDR2 reads FVKESK. The ends were cut back, 0 bases at V and 11 bases at J, with 11 bases in the middle. CDR3 region: CASSQDFRDFQYF. The DNA of the CDR3 is TGTGCCAGCAGCCAAGACTTCCGGGACTTTCAGTACTTC.

V usage is TRBV7-9 and J usage is TRBJ2-1; D gene unclear. V shed 3 bases and J shed 2 bases, with 5 bases lying between them. CDR1 is SEHNR and CDR2 is FQNEAQ in the germline V gene (reference sequence). CDR3 size: 13 residues. CDR3 DNA sequence: TGTGCCAGCAGCTTCGAGGCCTACAATGAGCAGTTCTTC. Translated, it gives CASSFEAYNEQFF. The full variable domain, with the rest looked up from reference TRBV7-9 and TRBJ2-1, is DTGVSQNPRHKITKRGQNVTFRCDPISEHNRLYWYRQTLGQGPEFLTYFQNEAQLEKSRLLSDRFSAERPKGSFSTLEIQRTEQGDSAMYLCASSFEAYNEQFFGPGTRLTVL.

The V and J genes are TRBV7-3 and TRBJ2-2; 9 bases are shared with TRBD2. Germline trimming cut 6 bases from V and 7 bases from J; bases unmatched to any gene: 9. The CDR3 length is 15 residues. Germline V gene sequence: CDR1 SGHTA, CDR2 FQGTGA. The CDR3 nucleotides read TGTGCCAGCAGTGATGCGGGAGGGCCAGTCGGGGAGCTGTTTTTT. Residues: CASSDAGGPVGELFF.

This chain connects TRBV27 to TRBJ1-5; 8 bases are a match to TRBD1. CDR1 is MNHEY and CDR2 is SMNVEV in the germline V gene (reference sequence). V dropped 2 bases and J dropped 6; count of bases not matched to a gene: 6. The CDR3 is 15 amino acids. The CDR3 DNA reads as TGTGCCAGCAGTTTAACCCCAGGGGGCAGTCAGCCCCAGCATTTT. Translating it yields CASSLTPGGSQPQHF.

The chain carries TRBV28 and TRBJ1-1, with D perhaps TRBD1 (6 bases). Trimming cost V 3 bases and J 4 bases, with 18 bases left between them. This CDR3 has 16 amino acids. CDR1 and CDR2 (germline): MDHEN, SYDVKM. CDR3 sequence: CASSFGGRVSVTEAFF. The CDR3 DNA reads as TGTGCCAGCAGTTTCGGGGGGCGCGTTTCGGTCACTGAAGCTTTCTTT.

The chain is built from TRBV9 and TRBJ2-6, with 8 nucleotides matching TRBD1. V shed 0 bases and J 4 bases; nucleotides not matched to a gene: 6. Germline CDR1 reads SGDLS; CDR2 reads YYNGEE. The CDR3 has 17 residues. Here the CDR3 reads CASSVGQGATGANVLTF. The CDR3 DNA sequence: TGTGCCAGCAGCGTAGGGCAGGGGGCTACCGGGGCCAACGTCCTGACTTTC.

The rearrangement uses TRBV6-1 and TRBJ1-5; 7 nucleotides agree with TRBD1. CDR3 size: 12 residues. V gave up 3 bases and J gave up 9 bases; unmatched junction bases: 2. In germline, CDR1 is MNHNS, CDR2 SASEGT. This CDR3 is CASSETGRPQHF. The DNA of the CDR3 is TGTGCCAGCAGTGAGACAGGGCGGCCCCAGCATTTT.

The chain carries TRBV9 and TRBJ2-7; possible D gene TRBD2, 6 bases. There are 14 residues in the CDR3. V was clipped by 1 base and J by 0 bases, with 8 bases between them. Germline V gives CDR1 SGDLS, CDR2 YYNGEE. As DNA, the CDR3 is TGTGCCAGCAGCGTACTAGCGACCTCCTACGAGCAGTACTTC. Translating it yields CASSVLATSYEQYF.